By its share, the clone carrying this T cell receptor beta chain is medium-sized. The V gene's germline CDR1 is SGHAT and CDR2 FQNNGV. The CDR3 runs to 15 residues. V was clipped by 1 base and J by 2 bases; unmatched bases: 5. Clones were sequenced by immunoSEQ multiplex PCR, and TCRdb holds only the in-frame ones, with some missing. The sample has roughly 49,000 clones, around 86% seen once. These data belong to a study of blood T cell repertoires in COVID-19. The sequenced material came from peripheral blood. This TCR was sampled from a middle-aged man with active COVID-19. The V call is TRBV11-2, the J call TRBJ2-7, with 7 bases matching TRBD1. CDR3 protein: CASSLVFGQAYEQYF. For the CDR3, the DNA is TGTGCCAGCAGCTTAGTGTTCGGACAGGCCTACGAGCAGTACTTC.